The subject of this entry is one TCR beta chain. What it binds is unknown. TCRdb's copy holds only in-frame clones and misses some; the assay was immunoSEQ multiplex PCR. Of 2 million to 2.5 million clones listed, roughly 92% are singletons. This specimen comes from a study of shared clonotypes between healthy human individuals. The wider study: Sampling drew on donors who were a couple of women and three men aged 18 to 49. There were three CD4 naive, three CD4 memory, two CD8 naive and one CD8 memory plates per donor.

Study observations and caveats: Richness estimates generally favored naive over memory subsets.

CDR1 is SEHNR and CDR2 is FQNEAQ in the germline V gene (reference sequence). The CDR3 runs to 12 residues. V gave up 5 bases and J gave up 11 bases; unmatched junction bases: 6. Specimen: naive CD4+ T cells from PBMCs. Described subset: CD45RA+ positively selected. The gene calls are TRBV7-9 and TRBJ1-5, with 7 bases matching TRBD1. The source is a man between 18 and 29 years old in good health. Some clones in this sample may be carry-over from other donors' samples. CDR3 coding DNA: TGTGCCAGCAGCCTTCAACAGGGGACCCAGCATTTT. This encodes CASSLQQGTQHF.